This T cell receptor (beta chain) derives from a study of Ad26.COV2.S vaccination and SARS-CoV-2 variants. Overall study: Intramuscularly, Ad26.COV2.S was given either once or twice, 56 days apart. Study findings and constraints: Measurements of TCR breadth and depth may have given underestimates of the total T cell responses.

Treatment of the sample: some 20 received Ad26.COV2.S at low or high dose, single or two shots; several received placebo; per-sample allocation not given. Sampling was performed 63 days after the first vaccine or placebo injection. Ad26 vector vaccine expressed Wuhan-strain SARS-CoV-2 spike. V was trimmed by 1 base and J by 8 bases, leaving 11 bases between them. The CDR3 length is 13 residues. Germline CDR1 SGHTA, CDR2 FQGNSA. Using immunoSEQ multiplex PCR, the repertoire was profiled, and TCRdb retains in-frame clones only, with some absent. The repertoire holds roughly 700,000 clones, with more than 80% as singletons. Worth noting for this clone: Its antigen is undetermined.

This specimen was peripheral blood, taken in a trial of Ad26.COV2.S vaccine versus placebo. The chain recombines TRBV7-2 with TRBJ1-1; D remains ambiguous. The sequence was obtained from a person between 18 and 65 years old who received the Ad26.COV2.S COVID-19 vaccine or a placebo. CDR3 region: CASSLEWTGEAFF. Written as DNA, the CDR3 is TGTGCCAGCAGCTTAGAATGGACTGGGGAAGCTTTCTTT.